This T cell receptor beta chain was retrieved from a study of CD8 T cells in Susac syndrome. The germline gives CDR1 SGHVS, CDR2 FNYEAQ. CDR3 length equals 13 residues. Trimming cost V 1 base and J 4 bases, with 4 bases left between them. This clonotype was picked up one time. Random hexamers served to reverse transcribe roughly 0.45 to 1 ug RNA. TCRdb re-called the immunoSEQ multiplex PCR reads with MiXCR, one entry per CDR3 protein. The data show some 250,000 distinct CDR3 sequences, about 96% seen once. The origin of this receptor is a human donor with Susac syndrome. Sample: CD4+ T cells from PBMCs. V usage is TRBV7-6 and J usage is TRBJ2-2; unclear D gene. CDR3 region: CASSLVSTGELFF. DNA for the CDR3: TGTGCCAGCAGCTTAGTGTCCACCGGGGAGCTGTTTTTT.